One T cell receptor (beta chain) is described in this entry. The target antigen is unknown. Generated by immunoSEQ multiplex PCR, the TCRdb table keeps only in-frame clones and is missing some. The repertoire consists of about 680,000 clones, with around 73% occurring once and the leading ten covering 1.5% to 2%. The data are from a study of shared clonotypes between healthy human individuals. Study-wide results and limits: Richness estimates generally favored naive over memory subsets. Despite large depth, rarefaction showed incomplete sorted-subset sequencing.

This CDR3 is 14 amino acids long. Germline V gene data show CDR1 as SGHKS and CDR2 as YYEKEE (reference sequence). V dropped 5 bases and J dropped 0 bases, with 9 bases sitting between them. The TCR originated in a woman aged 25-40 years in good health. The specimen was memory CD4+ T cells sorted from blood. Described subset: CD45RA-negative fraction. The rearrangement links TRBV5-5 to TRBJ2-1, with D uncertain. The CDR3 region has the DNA TGTGCCAGCAGGGGCGGAAACTCCTACAATGAGCAGTTCTTC. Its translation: CASRGGNSYNEQFF.